This T cell receptor beta chain was documented in a study of CD8+ T cells in alopecia areata. Study as a whole: Treatment comprised oral tofacitinib, 5 to 10 mg twice daily, in treated patients.

Study-level findings and limits: With patients, TCR sharing proved less clear than in mice, a difference possibly related to HLA. Clonality in lesional scalp, especially alopecia totalis/universalis, exceeded that of normal scalp.

Peripheral blood and lesional scalp punch biopsies came from alopecia areata patients. This CDR3 has 17 residues. Germline V lookup: CDR1 SSHAT, CDR2 FNYEAQ (reference sequence). A word on this clone: Its antigen remains unknown. Sequence at one end of the junction differs from germline and may be a read error.

The sequencing template was cDNA reverse transcribed from extracted RNA. Sequencing used immunoSEQ multiplex PCR; TCRdb keeps in-frame clones, though not all of them. Of approximately 150,000 clones detected, 87% appear once; the ten largest clones hold over 13%. This clonotype was obtained from a human donor with alopecia areata. The sample was CD8+ T cells sorted from blood, taken at week 0. The J gene is TRBJ2-1, the V gene TRBV7-7; 14 bases fit TRBD2. The CDR3 loop reads CASSEGTSGSRGNEQFF. The CDR3 region has the DNA TGTGCTAGCAGCGAAGGGACTAGCGGGAGCCGAGGCAATGAGCAGTTCTTC.